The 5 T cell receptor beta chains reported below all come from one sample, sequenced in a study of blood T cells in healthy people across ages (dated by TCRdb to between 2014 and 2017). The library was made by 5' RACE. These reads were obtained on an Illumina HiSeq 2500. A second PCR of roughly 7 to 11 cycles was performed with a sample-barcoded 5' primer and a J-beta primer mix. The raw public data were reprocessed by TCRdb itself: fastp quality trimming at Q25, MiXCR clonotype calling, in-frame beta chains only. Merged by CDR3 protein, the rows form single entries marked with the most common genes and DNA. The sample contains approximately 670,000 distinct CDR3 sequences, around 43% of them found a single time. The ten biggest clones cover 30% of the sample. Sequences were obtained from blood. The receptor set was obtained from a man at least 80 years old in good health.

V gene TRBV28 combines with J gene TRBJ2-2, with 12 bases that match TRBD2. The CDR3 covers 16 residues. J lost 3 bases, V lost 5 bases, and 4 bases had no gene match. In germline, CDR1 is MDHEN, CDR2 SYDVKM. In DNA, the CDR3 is TGTGCCAGCAGTGGGGGGACTAGCGGGCACACCGGGGAGCTGTTTTTT. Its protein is CASSGGTSGHTGELFF.

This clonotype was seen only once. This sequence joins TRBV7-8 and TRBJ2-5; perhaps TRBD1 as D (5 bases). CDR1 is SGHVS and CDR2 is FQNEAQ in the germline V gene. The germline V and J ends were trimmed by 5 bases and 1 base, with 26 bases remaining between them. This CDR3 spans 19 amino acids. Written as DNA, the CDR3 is TGTGCCAGCAGCCCAAACCCAGGGCTTGCTGTCCGTACCCAAGAGACCCAGTACTTC. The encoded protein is CASSPNPGLAVRTQETQYF.

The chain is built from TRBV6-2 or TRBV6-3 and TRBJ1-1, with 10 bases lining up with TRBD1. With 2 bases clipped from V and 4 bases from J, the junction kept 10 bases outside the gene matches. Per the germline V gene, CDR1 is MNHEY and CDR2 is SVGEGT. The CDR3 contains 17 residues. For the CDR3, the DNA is TGTGCCAGCAGTTACGAGACGGGACAGGGGTCGTTCACTGAAGCTTTCTTT. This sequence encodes CASSYETGQGSFTEAFF.

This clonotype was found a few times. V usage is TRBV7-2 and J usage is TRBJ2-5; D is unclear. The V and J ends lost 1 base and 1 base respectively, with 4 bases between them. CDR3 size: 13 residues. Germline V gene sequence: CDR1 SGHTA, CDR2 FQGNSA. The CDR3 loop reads CASSLELQETQYF. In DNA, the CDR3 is TGTGCCAGCAGCTTAGAGCTCCAAGAGACCCAGTACTTC. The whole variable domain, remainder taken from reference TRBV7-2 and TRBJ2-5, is GAGVSQSPSNKVTEKGKDVELRCDPISGHTALYWYRQSLGQGLEFLIYFQGNSAPDKSGLPSDRFSAERTGGSVSTLTIQRTQQEDSAVYLCASSLELQETQYFGPGTRLLVL.

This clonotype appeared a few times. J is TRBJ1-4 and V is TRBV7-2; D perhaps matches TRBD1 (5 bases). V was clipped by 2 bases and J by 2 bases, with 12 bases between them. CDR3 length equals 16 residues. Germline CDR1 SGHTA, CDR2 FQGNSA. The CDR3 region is CASSLSGTATNEKLFF. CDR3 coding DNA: TGTGCCAGCAGCTTATCCGGGACCGCTACTAATGAAAAACTGTTTTTT.